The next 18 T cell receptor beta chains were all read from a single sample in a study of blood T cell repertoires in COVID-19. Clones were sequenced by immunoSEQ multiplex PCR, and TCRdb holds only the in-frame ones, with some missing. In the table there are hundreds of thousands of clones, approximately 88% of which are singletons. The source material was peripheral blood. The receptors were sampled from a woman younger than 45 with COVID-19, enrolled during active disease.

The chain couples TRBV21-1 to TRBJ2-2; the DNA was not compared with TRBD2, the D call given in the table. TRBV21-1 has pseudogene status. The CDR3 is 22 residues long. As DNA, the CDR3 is TGTGCCAGCAGCAATTGTTCGGGGCTAGCGGGACCTAGCAATTCGAACACCGGGGAGCTGTTTTTT. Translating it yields CASSNCSGLAGPSNSNTGELFF.

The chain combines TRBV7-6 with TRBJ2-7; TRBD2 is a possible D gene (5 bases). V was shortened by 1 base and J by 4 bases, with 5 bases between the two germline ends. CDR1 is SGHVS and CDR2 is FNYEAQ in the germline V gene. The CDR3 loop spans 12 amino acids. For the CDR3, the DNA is TGTGCCAGCAGCTTAGGGACTTACGAGCAGTACTTC. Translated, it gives CASSLGTYEQYF.

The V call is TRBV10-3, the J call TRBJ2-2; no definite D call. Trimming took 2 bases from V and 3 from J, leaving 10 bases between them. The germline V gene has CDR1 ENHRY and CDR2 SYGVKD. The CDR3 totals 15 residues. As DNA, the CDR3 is TGTGCCATCAGTGAGGAGGTCAGAGACACCGGGGAGCTGTTTTTT. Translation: CAISEEVRDTGELFF.

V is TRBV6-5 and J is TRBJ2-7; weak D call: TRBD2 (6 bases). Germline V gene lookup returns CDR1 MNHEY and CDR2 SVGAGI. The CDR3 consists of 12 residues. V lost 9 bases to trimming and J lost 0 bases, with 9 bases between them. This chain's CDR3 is CASGEDSYEQYF. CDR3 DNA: TGTGCCAGTGGGGAGGACTCCTACGAGCAGTACTTC.

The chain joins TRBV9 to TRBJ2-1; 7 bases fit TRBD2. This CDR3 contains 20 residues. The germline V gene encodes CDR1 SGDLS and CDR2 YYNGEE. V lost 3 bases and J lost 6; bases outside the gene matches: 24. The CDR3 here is CASSAHTGVSGTRRGNEQFF. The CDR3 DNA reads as TGTGCCAGCAGCGCTCACACCGGGGTAAGCGGGACGCGGAGAGGCAATGAGCAGTTCTTC.

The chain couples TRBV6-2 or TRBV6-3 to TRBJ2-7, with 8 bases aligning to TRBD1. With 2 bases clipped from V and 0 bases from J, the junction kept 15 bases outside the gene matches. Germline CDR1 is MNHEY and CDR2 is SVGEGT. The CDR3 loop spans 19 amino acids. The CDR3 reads CASSYPRSGQDLSSYEQYF. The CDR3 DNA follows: TGTGCCAGCAGTTACCCAAGGTCGGGACAGGACTTGAGCTCCTACGAGCAGTACTTC.

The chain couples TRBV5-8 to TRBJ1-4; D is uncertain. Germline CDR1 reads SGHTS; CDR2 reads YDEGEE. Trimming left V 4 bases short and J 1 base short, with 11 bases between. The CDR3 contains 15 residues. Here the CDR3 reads CASSRGSGTNEKLFF. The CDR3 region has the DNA TGTGCCAGCAGCAGAGGGTCCGGAACTAATGAAAAACTGTTTTTT.

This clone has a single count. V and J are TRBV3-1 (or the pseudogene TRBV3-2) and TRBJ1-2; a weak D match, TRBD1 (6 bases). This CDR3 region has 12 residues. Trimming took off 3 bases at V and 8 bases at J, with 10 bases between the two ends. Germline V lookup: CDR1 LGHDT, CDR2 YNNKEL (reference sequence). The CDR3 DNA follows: TGTGCCAGCAGCCAGGGGGCGCTCGGCTACACCTTC. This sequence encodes CASSQGALGYTF.

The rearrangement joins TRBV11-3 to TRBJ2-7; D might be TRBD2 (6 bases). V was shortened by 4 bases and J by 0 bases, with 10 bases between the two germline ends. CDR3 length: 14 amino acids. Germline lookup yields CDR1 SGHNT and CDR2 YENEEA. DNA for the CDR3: TGTGCCAGCAGCTCCCGGGGAGGCTCCTACGAGCAGTACGTC. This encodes CASSSRGGSYEQYV.

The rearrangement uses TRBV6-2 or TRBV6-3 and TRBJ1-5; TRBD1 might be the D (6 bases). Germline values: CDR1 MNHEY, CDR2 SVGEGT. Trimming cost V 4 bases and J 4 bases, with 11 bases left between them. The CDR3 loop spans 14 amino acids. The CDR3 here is CASSSRGPNQPQHF. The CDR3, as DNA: TGTGCCAGCAGTTCCAGGGGACCAAATCAGCCCCAGCATTTT.

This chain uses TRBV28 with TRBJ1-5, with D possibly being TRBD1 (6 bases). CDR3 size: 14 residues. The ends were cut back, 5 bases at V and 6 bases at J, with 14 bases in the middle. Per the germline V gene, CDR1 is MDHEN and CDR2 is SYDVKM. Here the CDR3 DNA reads TGTGCCAGCAGTCTCGGGACATATCTTCAGCCCCAGCATTTT. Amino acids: CASSLGTYLQPQHF.

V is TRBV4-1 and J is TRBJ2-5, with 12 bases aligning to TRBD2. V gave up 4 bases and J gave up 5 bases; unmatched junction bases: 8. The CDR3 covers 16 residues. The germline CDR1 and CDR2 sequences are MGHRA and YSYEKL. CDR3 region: CASSPPSGRATETQYF. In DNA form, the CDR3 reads TGCGCCAGCAGCCCTCCTAGCGGGAGGGCCACGGAGACCCAGTACTTC.

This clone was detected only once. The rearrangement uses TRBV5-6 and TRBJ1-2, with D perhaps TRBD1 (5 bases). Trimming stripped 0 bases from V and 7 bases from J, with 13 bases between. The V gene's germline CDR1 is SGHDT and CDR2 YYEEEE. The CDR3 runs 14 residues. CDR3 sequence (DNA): TGTGCCAGCAGCTTGGGGCAGGGTGGCCTTGGCTACACCTTC. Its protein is CASSLGQGGLGYTF.

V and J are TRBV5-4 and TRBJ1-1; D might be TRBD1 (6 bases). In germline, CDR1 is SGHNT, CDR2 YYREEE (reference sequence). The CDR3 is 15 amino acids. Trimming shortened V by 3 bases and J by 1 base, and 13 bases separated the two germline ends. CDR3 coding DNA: TGTGCCAGCAGCTCACCATCCAGGGGGAACACTGAAGCTTTCTTT. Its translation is CASSSPSRGNTEAFF.

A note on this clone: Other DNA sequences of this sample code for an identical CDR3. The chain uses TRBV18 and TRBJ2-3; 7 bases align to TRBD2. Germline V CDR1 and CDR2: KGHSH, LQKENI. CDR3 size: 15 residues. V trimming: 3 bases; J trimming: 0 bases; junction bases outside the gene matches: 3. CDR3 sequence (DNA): TGTGCCAGCTCACCCCCCGGGGGGAGCACAGATACGCAGTATTTT. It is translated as CASSPPGGSTDTQYF.

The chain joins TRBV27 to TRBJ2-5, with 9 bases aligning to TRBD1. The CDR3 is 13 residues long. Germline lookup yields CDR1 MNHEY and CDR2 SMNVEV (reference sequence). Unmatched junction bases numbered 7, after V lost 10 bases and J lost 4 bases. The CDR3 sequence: CATRDRVVETQYF. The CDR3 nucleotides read TGTGCCACTAGGGACAGGGTGGTAGAGACCCAGTACTTC.

CDR3 DNA: TGTGCCAGCAGTCCCGCCGACAGGGCATACTATGGCTACACCTTC. Translation gives CASSPADRAYYGYTF. The rearrangement joins TRBV6-5 to TRBJ1-2; 7 bases agree with TRBD1. CDR1 is MNHEY and CDR2 is SVGAGI in the germline V gene. CDR3 length: 15 amino acids. V lost 5 bases, J lost 3 bases, and 9 bases stayed unmatched.

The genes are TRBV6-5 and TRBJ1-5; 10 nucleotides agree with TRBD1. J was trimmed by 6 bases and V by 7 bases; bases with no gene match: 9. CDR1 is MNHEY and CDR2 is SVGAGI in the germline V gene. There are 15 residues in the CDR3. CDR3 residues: CASIKDRGLSQPQHF. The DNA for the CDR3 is TGTGCCAGCATTAAAGACAGGGGGCTGAGTCAGCCCCAGCATTTT.